This T cell receptor beta chain emerged from a study of blood T cell repertoires in COVID-19. In its sample, this clone was seen a few times. Trimming removed 6 bases from V and 6 bases from J, with 8 bases in between. This CDR3 region has 12 residues. CDR1 and CDR2 from the germline V gene are MNHEY and SMNVEV (reference sequence). Generated by immunoSEQ multiplex PCR, the TCRdb table keeps only in-frame clones and is missing some. The table records 95,000 to 110,000 clones, about 89% of them present only once. This receptor was taken from a man in his forties or fifties with acute or convalescent COVID-19. The sequenced sample was peripheral blood. The V gene is TRBV27, the J gene TRBJ2-2; weak D call: TRBD2 (6 bases). The CDR3 DNA sequence: TGTGCCAGCAGGCGCGGGGCCGGGGAGCTGTTTTTT. Its protein is CASRRGAGELFF.